A single sample is the source of the 11 T cell receptor beta chains below, sequenced in a study of cytomegalovirus exposure and HLA in healthy donors. Use of 60 Vbeta and 13 Jbeta primers characterized the PCR. The protocol was immunoSEQ multiplex PCR, while the TCRdb copy is restricted to in-frame clones and leaves out a portion. The sample shows over 100,000 clones, 70% to 75% of them seen only once. The source material was PBMCs. These receptors originate from a woman in her thirties or forties in good health and CMV-seropositive.

The chain links TRBV7-6 to TRBJ1-4, with D possibly matching TRBD1 (6 bases). Germline V gene sequence: CDR1 SGHVS, CDR2 FNYEAQ. This CDR3 comprises 15 residues. With 5 bases removed from V and 6 bases from J, the gap between germline ends came to 16 bases. As DNA, the CDR3 is TGTGCCAGCAGCGCCCACAGGGTCAGCGATGAAAAACTGTTTTTT. The encoded protein is CASSAHRVSDEKLFF.

By share, this clone ranks as medium-sized (0.01 to 0.1%). This chain connects TRBV28 to TRBJ2-1, with TRBD1 matching 10 bases. The CDR3 covers 15 residues. CDR1 is MDHEN, CDR2 SYDVKM, per germline. V dropped 4 bases and J dropped 4; count of bases not matched to a gene: 4. CDR3 residues: CASSSGQGDYNEQFF. In nucleotides, the CDR3 is TGTGCCAGCAGTTCCGGACAGGGGGATTACAATGAGCAGTTCTTC.

The V call is TRBV28, the J call TRBJ2-7, with D unclear. Germline values: CDR1 MDHEN, CDR2 SYDVKM. The CDR3 has 12 residues. Trimming took off 8 bases at V and 0 bases at J, with 8 bases between the two ends. The CDR3 DNA is TGTGCCAGCCAAGAGCCCTCCTACGAGCAGTACTTC. Translated, it gives CASQEPSYEQYF. Filled out from reference TRBV28 and TRBJ2-7, the complete variable domain reads DVKVTQSSRYLVKRTGEKVFLECVQDMDHENMFWYRQDPGLGLRLIYFSYDVKMKEKGDIPEGYSVSREKKERFSLILESASTNQTSMYLCASQEPSYEQYFGPGTRLTVT.

A single count supports this clone. V gene TRBV7-9 combines with J gene TRBJ2-6; D ambiguous. Trimming left V 7 bases short and J 0 bases short, with 10 bases between. Germline CDR1 and CDR2: SEHNR and FQNEAQ (reference sequence). CDR3 length: 15 amino acids. CDR3 nucleotide sequence: TGTGCCAGCACCAAGGCGGCCTCTGGGGCCAACGTCCTGACTTTC. Protein sequence: CASTKAASGANVLTF.

The chain joins TRBV7-2 to TRBJ2-3, with D possibly matching TRBD2 (5 bases). The germline CDR1 and CDR2 sequences are SGHTA and FQGNSA. CDR3 size: 14 residues. V lost 0 bases and J 3 bases, leaving 7 bases between the germline ends. CDR3 loop: CASSLALATDTQYF. CDR3 sequence (DNA): TGTGCCAGCAGCTTAGCTCTAGCAACAGATACGCAGTATTTT.

The chain recombines TRBV20-1 with TRBJ2-3; no clear D. CDR3 size: 11 residues. V dropped 8 bases and J dropped 3 bases, with 9 bases sitting between them. Germline V lookup: CDR1 DFQATT, CDR2 SNEGSKA (reference sequence). CDR3 DNA sequence: TGCAGTCCAGCCAGGACAGATACGCAGTATTTT. It yields the protein CSPARTDTQYF.

This chain uses TRBV15 with TRBJ1-3, with a possible D match to TRBD1 (6 bases). The germline gives CDR1 LNHNV, CDR2 YYDKDF (reference sequence). V lost 3 bases, J lost 0 bases, and 9 bases lay in between. The length of the CDR3 is 15 residues. The CDR3 region is CATSRDRHSGNTIYF. In DNA form, the CDR3 reads TGTGCCACCAGCAGGGACAGACACTCTGGAAACACCATATATTTT. Supplemented by reference TRBV15 and TRBJ1-3, the full variable domain reads DAMVIQNPRYQVTQFGKPVTLSCSQTLNHNVMYWYQQKSSQAPKLLFHYYDKDFNNEADTPDNFQSRRPNTSFCFLDIRSPGLGDTAMYLCATSRDRHSGNTIYFGEGSWLTVV.

CDR3 protein: CASSLTGGEQFF. DNA of the CDR3: TGTGCCAGCAGCTTAACAGGGGGTGAGCAGTTCTTC. The chain has TRBV7-3 and TRBJ2-1; D perhaps matches TRBD1 (6 bases). The CDR3 length is 12 residues. The V gene lost 0 bases and the J gene lost 9 bases, with 6 bases spanning the gap. Germline CDR1 is SGHTA and CDR2 is FQGTGA.

This chain links TRBV6-6 with TRBJ1-2; the D gene is possibly TRBD1 (6 bases). CDR3 size: 12 residues. The V end was cut by 0 bases, the J end by 10 bases, with 9 bases between. Germline lookup yields CDR1 MNHNY and CDR2 SVGAGI (reference sequence). The CDR3 DNA follows: TGTGCCAGCAGTTACTCGGGGGCTTACTACACCTTC. Translating it yields CASSYSGAYYTF.

The chain combines TRBV7-9 with TRBJ1-2; 12 bases match TRBD1. This CDR3 comprises 15 residues. Germline V gives CDR1 SEHNR, CDR2 FQNEAQ (reference sequence). With V trimmed by 7 bases and J by 7 bases, 10 bases remained unmatched. The CDR3 DNA is TGTGCCAGCACTAAGGCGGGACAGGGGGCGAGTGGCTACACCTTC. Translation: CASTKAGQGASGYTF.

The CDR3 protein is CASSPRDQGQGNGYTF. In nucleotides, the CDR3 is TGTGCCAGCTCACCACGAGATCAGGGACAGGGAAATGGCTACACCTTC. The rearrangement links TRBV18 to TRBJ1-2; 9 bases are a match to TRBD1. With V trimmed by 1 base and J by 6 bases, 9 bases remained unmatched. The CDR3 has 16 residues. Germline values: CDR1 KGHSH, CDR2 LQKENI.